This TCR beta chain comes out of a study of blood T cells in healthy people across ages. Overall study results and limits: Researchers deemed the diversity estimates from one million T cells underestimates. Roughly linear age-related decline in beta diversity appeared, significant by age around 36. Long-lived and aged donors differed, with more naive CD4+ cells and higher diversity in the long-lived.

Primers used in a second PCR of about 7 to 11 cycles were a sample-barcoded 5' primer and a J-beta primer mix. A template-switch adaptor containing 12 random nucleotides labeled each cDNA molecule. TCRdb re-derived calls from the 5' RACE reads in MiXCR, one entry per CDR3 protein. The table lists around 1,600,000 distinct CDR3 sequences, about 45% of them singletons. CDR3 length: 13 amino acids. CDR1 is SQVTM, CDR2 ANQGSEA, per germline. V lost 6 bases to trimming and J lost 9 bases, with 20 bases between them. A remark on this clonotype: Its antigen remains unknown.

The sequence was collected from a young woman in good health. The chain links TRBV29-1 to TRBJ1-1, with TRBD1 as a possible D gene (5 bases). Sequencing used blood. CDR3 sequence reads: CSVQQVSMGKAFF. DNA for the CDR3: TGCAGCGTGCAACAGGTTTCTATGGGGAAAGCTTTCTTT.